The rows below give T cell receptor beta chains drawn from one sample of a study of T cells in Graves' hyperthyroidism and ophthalmopathy. TCRdb passed the multiplex PCR reads through MiXCR, listing each CDR3 protein once. This table has 480,000 or so distinct CDR3 sequences, roughly 14% appearing once. Sequencing was carried out using blood. The receptors originated from a woman aged 18-29 years with Graves' hyperthyroidism. The CDR3 runs from the conserved cysteine through the conserved F or W. Each record gives: J gene, clone size, D gene, CDR3 length, V gene, CDR3 DNA, CDR3 protein. The D gene is left open where the match is weak. Expanded clones get a size class; other rows say once, few or many, or leave the size out.

J gene: TRBJ2-5
clone size: many
D gene: TRBD2
CDR3 length: 15
V gene: TRBV20-1
CDR3 DNA: TGCAGTGCTAGCGGGAGGGCCCTACGGGGGGAGACCCAGTACTTC
CDR3 protein: CSASGRALRGETQYF

J gene: TRBJ1-2
clone size: -
D gene: -
CDR3 length: 15
V gene: TRBV5-1
CDR3 DNA: TGCGCCAGCAGAATTCGTCAAGAATTAAGCTATGGCTACACCTTC
CDR3 protein: CASRIRQELSYGYTF

J gene: TRBJ1-1
clone size: many
D gene: TRBD1
CDR3 length: 14
V gene: TRBV5-1
CDR3 DNA: TGCGCCAGCTACCGAGGGGGCGCGGGCACTGAAGCTTTCTTT
CDR3 protein: CASYRGGAGTEAFF

J gene: TRBJ2-3
clone size: many
D gene: TRBD2
CDR3 length: 17
V gene: TRBV12-5
CDR3 DNA: TGTGCTAGTGGCACGGGGACTAGCGGGATCCGCACAGATACGCAGTATTTT
CDR3 protein: CASGTGTSGIRTDTQYF

J gene: TRBJ2-2
clone size: -
D gene: -
CDR3 length: 13
V gene: TRBV7-3
CDR3 DNA: TGTGCCAGCAGCCCGGCGGGGATTGAGGAGCTGTTTTTT
CDR3 protein: CASSPAGIEELFF

J gene: TRBJ2-2
clone size: -
D gene: TRBD2
CDR3 length: 15
V gene: TRBV6-1
CDR3 DNA: TGTGCCAGCAGTCCCCGGACTAGTGGGACCGGGGAGCTGTTTTTT
CDR3 protein: CASSPRTSGTGELFF

J gene: TRBJ2-7
clone size: few
D gene: TRBD2
CDR3 length: 15
V gene: TRBV20-1
CDR3 DNA: TGCAGTGCCGAGCGCGGCGGGAGGGCCTTCCACGAGCAGTACTTC
CDR3 protein: CSAERGGRAFHEQYF

J gene: TRBJ2-2
clone size: many
D gene: -
CDR3 length: 13
V gene: TRBV12-5
CDR3 DNA: TGTGCTTCGGGGAGAGTGAACACCGGGGAGCTGTTTTTT
CDR3 protein: CASGRVNTGELFF

J gene: TRBJ2-5
clone size: -
D gene: -
CDR3 length: 13
V gene: TRBV11-3
CDR3 DNA: TGTGCCAGCAGCTTTATCCGGCAAGAGACCCAGTACTTC
CDR3 protein: CASSFIRQETQYF

J gene: TRBJ2-5
clone size: -
D gene: TRBD2
CDR3 length: 13
V gene: TRBV6-1
CDR3 DNA: TGTGCCAGCACTGGGGGGGGGGGAGAGACCCAGTACTTC
CDR3 protein: CASTGGGGETQYF

J gene: TRBJ1-2
clone size: -
D gene: -
CDR3 length: 15
V gene: TRBV3-1
CDR3 DNA: TGTGCCAGCAGCTCCCACGGGGGGACCCTCGGGGGCTACACCTTC
CDR3 protein: CASSSHGGTLGGYTF